The 10 T cell receptor beta chains below were found in one sample sequenced in a study of cytomegalovirus exposure and HLA in healthy donors. Vbeta (60) and Jbeta (13) primers were used in the PCR. The method was immunoSEQ multiplex PCR; TCRdb's version includes in-frame clones alone and lacks a portion of them. The sample has over 75,000 clones, roughly 80% seen once. Sequenced material: PBMCs. Receptors were obtained from a man aged 50 or older in good health and CMV-seropositive.

The chain is built from TRBV30 and TRBJ2-3, with TRBD1 identical over 9 bases. V was pared by 0 bases and J by 14 bases, with 12 bases of the junction left unmatched. The CDR3 has 14 amino acids. Germline V gene data show CDR1 as GTSNPN and CDR2 as SVGIG (reference sequence). The DNA of the CDR3 is TGTGCCTGGAGTGTACTCGACGGGACAGGGTCCCCGTATTTT. Encoded protein: CAWSVLDGTGSPYF.

This clone was seen only a few times. The chain has TRBV19 and TRBJ1-1; TRBD1 is a possible D gene (5 bases). Trimming took off 0 bases at V and 5 bases at J, with 16 bases between the two ends. This CDR3 has 16 amino acids. CDR1 and CDR2 (germline): LNHDA, SQIVND (reference sequence). The CDR3 sequence is CASSIDTWGQKTEAFF. DNA for the CDR3: TGTGCCAGTAGTATAGATACTTGGGGCCAGAAGACTGAAGCTTTCTTT.

The genes are TRBV7-9 and TRBJ1-4; 10 nucleotides line up with TRBD1. Unmatched junction bases numbered 12, after V lost 5 bases and J lost 0 bases. The CDR3 length is 19 residues. In germline, CDR1 is SEHNR, CDR2 FQNEAQ (reference sequence). CDR3 sequence: CASSVSGTGVSATNEKLFF. For the CDR3, the DNA is TGTGCCAGCAGCGTTTCCGGGACAGGGGTTTCAGCAACTAATGAAAAACTGTTTTTT.

The chain links TRBV5-1 to TRBJ2-3; 8 bases match TRBD2. CDR1 is SGHRS and CDR2 is YFSETQ in the germline V gene. V trimming: 4 bases; J trimming: 4 bases; junction bases outside the gene matches: 8. This CDR3 is built from 15 residues. CDR3 nucleotide sequence: TGCGCCAGCAGCCCCCGGGGGGGCTCAGCAGATACGCAGTATTTT. Protein: CASSPRGGSADTQYF.

The chain links TRBV5-6 to TRBJ1-6; D is ambiguous. CDR1 is SGHDT and CDR2 is YYEEEE in the germline V gene. The CDR3 runs to 16 residues. V was cut by 0 bases and J by 7 bases, with 14 bases left in between. The DNA for the CDR3 is TGTGCCAGCAGCTTGGACCGAAGCCGTCGAAATTCACCCCTCCACTTT. Protein: CASSLDRSRRNSPLHF.

The genes are TRBV4-3 and TRBJ2-1, with D perhaps TRBD2 (5 bases). Trimming took off 0 bases at V and 0 bases at J, with 12 bases between the two ends. The length of the CDR3 is 17 residues. Germline V gives CDR1 LGHNA, CDR2 YSLEER. Here the CDR3 reads CASSQEGGGNSYNEQFF. As DNA, the CDR3 is TGCGCCAGCAGCCAAGAGGGTGGAGGAAACTCCTACAATGAGCAGTTCTTC.

This clone occurred once. V and J are TRBV30 and TRBJ2-3; 11 bases align to TRBD2. Germline V gene data show CDR1 as GTSNPN and CDR2 as SVGIG (reference sequence). The V and J ends lost 0 bases and 9 bases, in that order; junction bases with no gene match: 11. The CDR3 sequence is 16 residues long. CDR3 in amino acids: CAWSVLSLAGGGTQYF. The CDR3 DNA reads TGTGCCTGGAGTGTCTTGTCGCTAGCGGGGGGTGGGACGCAGTATTTT.

V usage is TRBV6-1 and J usage is TRBJ2-7, with 9 nucleotides matching TRBD1. The CDR3 contains 14 residues. The trim removed 6 bases at V and 3 bases at J, leaving 6 bases unmatched. CDR1 is MNHNS, CDR2 SASEGT, per germline. The CDR3 region has the DNA TGTGCCAGCAGGGAGACAGGGGGGATCTACGAGCAGTACTTC. Translation gives CASRETGGIYEQYF.

The sample holds one count of this clone. The chain couples TRBV1 to TRBJ2-1; the table's D gene call, TRBD2, was not cross checked with the DNA. TRBV1 is an annotated pseudogene. The CDR3 covers 17 residues. In DNA, the CDR3 is TGCACCAGCAGCCAAGATAGGGAGGGAATTGAGCTCGATGAGCAGTTCTTC. This gives the protein CTSSQDREGIELDEQFF.

V is TRBV9 and J is TRBJ1-4, with a weak D call TRBD1 (5 bases). The CDR3 length is 14 residues. Per the germline V gene, CDR1 is SGDLS and CDR2 is YYNGEE. V shed 2 bases and J shed 7 bases, with 12 bases lying between them. The DNA for the CDR3 is TGTGCCAGCAGCGTCGGGGGTCGCGGTGAAAAACTGTTTTTT. This encodes CASSVGGRGEKLFF.